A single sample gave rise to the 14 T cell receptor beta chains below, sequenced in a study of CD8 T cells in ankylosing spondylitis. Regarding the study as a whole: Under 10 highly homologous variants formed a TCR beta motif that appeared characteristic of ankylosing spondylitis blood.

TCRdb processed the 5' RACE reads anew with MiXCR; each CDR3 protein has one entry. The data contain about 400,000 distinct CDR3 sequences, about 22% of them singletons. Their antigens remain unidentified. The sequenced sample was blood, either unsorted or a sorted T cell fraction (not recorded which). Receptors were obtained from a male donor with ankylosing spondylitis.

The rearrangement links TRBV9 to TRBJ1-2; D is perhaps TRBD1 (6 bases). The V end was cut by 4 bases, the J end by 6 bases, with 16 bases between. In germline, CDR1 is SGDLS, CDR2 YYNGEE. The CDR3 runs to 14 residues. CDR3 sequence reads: CASSRNGGRHGYTF. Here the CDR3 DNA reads TGTGCCAGCAGCCGGAACGGGGGCAGACATGGCTACACCTTC.

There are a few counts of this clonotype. The DNA for the CDR3 is TGTGCCAGCAGCTTGTGGCAGTCGAGCAATCAGCCCCAGCATTTT. It translates to CASSLWQSSNQPQHF. The chain employs TRBV5-6 and TRBJ1-5; D is ambiguous. The CDR3 contains 15 residues. The germline V and J ends were trimmed by 1 base and 1 base, with 9 bases remaining between them. Germline loops: CDR1 SGHDT, CDR2 YYEEEE.

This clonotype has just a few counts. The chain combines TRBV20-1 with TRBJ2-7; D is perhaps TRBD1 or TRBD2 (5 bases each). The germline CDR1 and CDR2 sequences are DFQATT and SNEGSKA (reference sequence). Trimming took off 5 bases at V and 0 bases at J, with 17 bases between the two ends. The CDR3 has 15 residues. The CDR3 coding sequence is TGCAGTGCTCAAACGCCCCGGGACGGCTCCTACGAGCAGTACTTC. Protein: CSAQTPRDGSYEQYF.

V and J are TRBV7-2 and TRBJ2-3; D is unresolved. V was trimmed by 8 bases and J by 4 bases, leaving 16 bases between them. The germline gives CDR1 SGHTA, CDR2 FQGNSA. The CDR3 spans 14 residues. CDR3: CASGRVGLADTQYF. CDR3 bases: TGTGCCAGCGGCCGTGTGGGGTTGGCAGATACGCAGTATTTT.

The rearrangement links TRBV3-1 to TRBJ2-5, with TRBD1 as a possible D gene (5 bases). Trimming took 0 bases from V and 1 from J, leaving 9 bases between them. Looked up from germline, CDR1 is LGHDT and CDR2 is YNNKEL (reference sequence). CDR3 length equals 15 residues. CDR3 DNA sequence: TGTGCCAGCAGCCAAGACAGGGTCAGCCAAGAGACCCAGTACTTC. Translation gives CASSQDRVSQETQYF.

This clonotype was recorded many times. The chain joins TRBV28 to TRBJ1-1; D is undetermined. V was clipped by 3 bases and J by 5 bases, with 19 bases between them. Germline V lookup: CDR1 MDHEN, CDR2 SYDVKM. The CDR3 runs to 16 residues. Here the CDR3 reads CASSFPAWSGDTEAFF. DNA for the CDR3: TGTGCCAGCAGTTTCCCCGCGTGGTCTGGTGATACTGAAGCTTTCTTT.

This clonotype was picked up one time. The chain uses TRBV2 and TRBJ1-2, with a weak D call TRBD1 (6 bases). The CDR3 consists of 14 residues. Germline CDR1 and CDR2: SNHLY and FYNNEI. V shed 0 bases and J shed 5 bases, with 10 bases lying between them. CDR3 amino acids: CASSEARGAYGYTF. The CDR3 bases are TGTGCCAGCAGTGAAGCACGGGGGGCTTATGGCTACACCTTC.

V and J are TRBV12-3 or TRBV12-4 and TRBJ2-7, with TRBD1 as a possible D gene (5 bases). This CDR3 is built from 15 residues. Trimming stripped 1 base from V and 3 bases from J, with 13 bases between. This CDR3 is CASSLGQLQGYEQYF. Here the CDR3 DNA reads TGTGCCAGCAGTTTAGGACAACTCCAGGGCTACGAGCAGTACTTC.

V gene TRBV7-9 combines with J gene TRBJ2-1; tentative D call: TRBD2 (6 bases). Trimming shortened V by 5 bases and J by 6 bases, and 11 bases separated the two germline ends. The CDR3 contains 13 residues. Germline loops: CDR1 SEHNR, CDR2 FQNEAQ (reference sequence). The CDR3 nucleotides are TGTGCCAGCAGCCCAGGGACTCTCAATGAGCAGTTCTTC. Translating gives CASSPGTLNEQFF.

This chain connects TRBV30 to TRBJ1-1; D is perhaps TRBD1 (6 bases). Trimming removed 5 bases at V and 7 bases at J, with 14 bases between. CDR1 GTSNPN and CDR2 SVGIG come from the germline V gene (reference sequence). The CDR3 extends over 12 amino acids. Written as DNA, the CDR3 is TGTGCCTGGGGCGGACAGATATATGAAGCTTTCTTT. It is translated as CAWGGQIYEAFF.

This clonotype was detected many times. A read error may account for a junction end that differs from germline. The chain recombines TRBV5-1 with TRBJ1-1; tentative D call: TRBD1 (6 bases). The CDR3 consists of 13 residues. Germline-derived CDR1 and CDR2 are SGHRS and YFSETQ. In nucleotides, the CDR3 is TGTGCCAGCAGCTTAGGGGGAGACACTGAAGCTTTCTTT. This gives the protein CASSLGGDTEAFF. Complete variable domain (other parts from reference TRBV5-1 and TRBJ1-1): KAGVTQTPRYLIKTRGQQVTLSCSPISGHRSVSWYQQTPGQGLQFLFEYFSETQRNKGNFPGRFSGRQFSNSRSEMNVSTLELGDSALYLCASSLGGDTEAFFGQGTRLTVV.

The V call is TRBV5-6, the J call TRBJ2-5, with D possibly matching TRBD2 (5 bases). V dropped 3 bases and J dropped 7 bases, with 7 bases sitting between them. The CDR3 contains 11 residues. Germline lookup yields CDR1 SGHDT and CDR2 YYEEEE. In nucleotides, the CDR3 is TGTGCCAGCAGCTACGAGGGGACCCAGTACTTC. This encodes CASSYEGTQYF.

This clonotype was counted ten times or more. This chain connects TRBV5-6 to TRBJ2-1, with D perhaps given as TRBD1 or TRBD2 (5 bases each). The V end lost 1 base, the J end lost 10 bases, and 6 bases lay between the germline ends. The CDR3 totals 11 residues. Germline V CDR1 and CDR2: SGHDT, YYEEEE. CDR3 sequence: CASSLWGEQFF. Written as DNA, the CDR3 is TGTGCCAGCAGCTTGTGGGGGGAGCAGTTCTTC.

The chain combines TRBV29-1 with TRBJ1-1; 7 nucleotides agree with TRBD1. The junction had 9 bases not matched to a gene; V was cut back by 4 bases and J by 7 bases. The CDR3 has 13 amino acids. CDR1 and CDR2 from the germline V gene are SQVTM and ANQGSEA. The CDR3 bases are TGCAGCGTTGTTAGGGGGCGAGGTCTTGAAGCTTTCTTT. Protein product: CSVVRGRGLEAFF. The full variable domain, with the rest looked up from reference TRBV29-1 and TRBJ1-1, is SAVISQKPSRDICQRGTSLTIQCQVDSQVTMMFWYRQQPGQSLTLIATANQGSEATYESGFVIDKFPISRPNLTFSTLTVSNMSPEDSSIYLCSVVRGRGLEAFFGQGTRLTVV.